This entry concerns a single T cell receptor beta chain. TCRdb re-called the RACE reads with MiXCR, one entry per CDR3 protein. Of approximately 84,000 distinct CDR3 sequences in the sample, over 8.5% were seen once. V dropped 2 bases and J dropped 0; count of bases not matched to a gene: 1. This CDR3 spans 15 amino acids. Germline V gives CDR1 MNHEY, CDR2 SVGEGT. This entry comes from a study of human T cells and chemical hapten exposure. Study background: Per-sample TCR yields varied mainly from small pooled library volume differences.

Time point of the sample: healthy volunteer bleed at 6 weeks. Before extraction, the whole blood was not fractionated, and total RNA was taken from it. This TCR was sampled from a male donor in good health. Some clones in this sample may be carry-over from other donors' samples. The chain carries TRBV6-2 or TRBV6-3 and TRBJ1-1, with 9 bases lining up with TRBD1. Sequences were obtained from whole blood. The CDR3 DNA reads as TGTGCCAGCAGTTACGGGACAGGGATGAACACTGAAGCTTTCTTT. Its protein product is CASSYGTGMNTEAFF.